This T cell receptor beta chain is from a study of Ad26.COV2.S vaccination and SARS-CoV-2 variants. Trimming removed 2 bases from V and 0 bases from J, with 14 bases in between. This CDR3 region has 17 residues. Germline V CDR1 and CDR2: KGHSH, LQKENI. Points from the study as a whole: Marked by substantial breadth, spike-specific CD8+ and CD4+ T cell responses were reportedly seen after vaccination. Similar non-spike TCR breadth was observed in recipients of vaccine and of placebo.

Treatment described: some 20 received Ad26.COV2.S at low or high dose, single or two shots; roughly 5 received placebo; per-sample allocation not given. The investigators took samples on day 63 after the first vaccine or placebo injection. Data came from immunoSEQ multiplex PCR; TCRdb stores just in-frame clones and leaves some out. The sample lists roughly 350,000 clones, around 89% seen once, with 6.4% in the top ten. A remark on this clone: Its antigen is still unknown.

The source of this sequence is a person aged 18-65 years who received the Ad26.COV2.S COVID-19 vaccine or a placebo. Sequences were derived from peripheral blood, sampled in a trial of Ad26.COV2.S vaccine versus placebo. J is TRBJ1-3 and V is TRBV18; D is unclear. DNA for the CDR3: TGTGCCAGCTCACCAACGACACCCCCAATCTCTGGAAACACCATATATTTT. It codes for CASSPTTPPISGNTIYF.